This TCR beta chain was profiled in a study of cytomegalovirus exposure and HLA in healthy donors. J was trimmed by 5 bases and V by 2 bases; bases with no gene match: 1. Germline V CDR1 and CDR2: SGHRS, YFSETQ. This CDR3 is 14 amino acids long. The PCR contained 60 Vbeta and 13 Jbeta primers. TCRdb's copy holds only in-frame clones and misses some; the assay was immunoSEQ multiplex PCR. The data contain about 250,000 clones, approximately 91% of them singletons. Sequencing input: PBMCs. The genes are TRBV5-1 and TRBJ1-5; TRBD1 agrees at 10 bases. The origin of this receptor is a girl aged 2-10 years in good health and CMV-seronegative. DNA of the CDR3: TGCGCCAGCAGCTTCGGACAGGGGGATCAGCCCCAGCATTTT. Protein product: CASSFGQGDQPQHF.